These 3 T cell receptor beta chains were all obtained from the same sample, sequenced in a study of T cells in Graves' hyperthyroidism and ophthalmopathy. Amplification of TCR beta CDR3 regions used RNA as the template. First-round RT-PCR of the TCR CDR3 relied on the HTBI primer set. One entry per CDR3 protein, called by TCRdb with MiXCR from the multiplex PCR reads. The table shows roughly 300,000 distinct CDR3 sequences, with roughly 13% occurring only once. The sample was blood. These receptors all stem from a woman in her twenties or thirties with Graves' hyperthyroidism.

This clonotype came up many times. The V and J genes are TRBV28 and TRBJ1-1, with D maybe TRBD1 (5 bases). In germline, CDR1 is MDHEN, CDR2 SYDVKM. Trimming pared 4 bases from V and 0 bases from J, leaving 15 bases between. This CDR3 has 16 amino acids. The CDR3, as DNA: TGTGCCAGCAGTTCAGTTAACCGGGGGATGAACACTGAAGCTTTCTTT. Its protein product is CASSSVNRGMNTEAFF.

This clonotype has ten or more counts. This chain links TRBV20-1 with TRBJ2-7; no clear D gene. The V end lost 1 base, the J end lost 2 bases, and 12 bases lay between the germline ends. The CDR3 spans 14 residues. CDR1 is DFQATT and CDR2 is SNEGSKA in the germline V gene (reference sequence). The CDR3 DNA follows: TGCAGTGCTAGAGGAACCGGGTCCCCCTACGAGCAGTACTTC. Encoded protein: CSARGTGSPYEQYF.

This clonotype was counted many times. The junction departs from germline at one end; a sequencing error may be responsible. DNA for the CDR3: TGCGCCAGCACCTTGGGAGCCCTCGGAGGAGAGACCCAGTACTTC. Its translation is CASTLGALGGETQYF. The chain has TRBV5-1 and TRBJ2-5, with D possibly being TRBD2 (5 bases). The CDR3 totals 15 residues. Germline CDR1 and CDR2: SGHRS and YFSETQ.